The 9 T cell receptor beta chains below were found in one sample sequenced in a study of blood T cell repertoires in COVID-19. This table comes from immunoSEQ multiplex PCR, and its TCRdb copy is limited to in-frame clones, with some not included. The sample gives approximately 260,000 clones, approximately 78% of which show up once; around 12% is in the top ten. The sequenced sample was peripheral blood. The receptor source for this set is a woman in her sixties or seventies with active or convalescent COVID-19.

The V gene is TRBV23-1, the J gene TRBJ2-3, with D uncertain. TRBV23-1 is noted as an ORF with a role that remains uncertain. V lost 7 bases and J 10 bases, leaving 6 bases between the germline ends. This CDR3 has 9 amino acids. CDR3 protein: CASTLPQYF. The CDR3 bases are TGCGCCAGCACCCTCCCGCAGTATTTT.

CDR3 DNA sequence: TGTGCCAGCAGCCGACAGGGGGGGAAAAACATTCAGTACTTC. Amino acids: CASSRQGGKNIQYF. V usage is TRBV6-2 or TRBV6-3 and J usage is TRBJ2-4; TRBD1 matches at 9 bases. The germline gives CDR1 MNHEY, CDR2 SVGEGT. V gave up 6 bases and J gave up 4 bases; unmatched junction bases: 4. CDR3 length equals 14 residues.

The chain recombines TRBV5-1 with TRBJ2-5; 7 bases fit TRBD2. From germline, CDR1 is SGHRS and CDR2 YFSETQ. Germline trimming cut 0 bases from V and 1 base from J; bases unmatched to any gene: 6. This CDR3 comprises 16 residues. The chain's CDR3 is CASSLAWGGGQETQYF. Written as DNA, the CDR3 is TGCGCCAGCAGCTTGGCGTGGGGGGGTGGCCAAGAGACCCAGTACTTC.

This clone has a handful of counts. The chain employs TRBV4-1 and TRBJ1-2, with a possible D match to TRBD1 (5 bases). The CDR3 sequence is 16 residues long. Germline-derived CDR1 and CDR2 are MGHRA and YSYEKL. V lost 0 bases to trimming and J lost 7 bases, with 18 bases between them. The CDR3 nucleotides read TGCGCCAGCAGCCAAGATCTGGAAGGGGCAGGAGTTGGCTACACCTTC. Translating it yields CASSQDLEGAGVGYTF.

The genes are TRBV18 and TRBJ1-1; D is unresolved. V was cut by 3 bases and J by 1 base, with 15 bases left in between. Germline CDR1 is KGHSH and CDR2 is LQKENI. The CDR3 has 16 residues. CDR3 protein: CASSPGQPNANTEAFF. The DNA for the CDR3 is TGTGCCAGCTCACCGGGCCAGCCAAACGCGAACACTGAAGCTTTCTTT.

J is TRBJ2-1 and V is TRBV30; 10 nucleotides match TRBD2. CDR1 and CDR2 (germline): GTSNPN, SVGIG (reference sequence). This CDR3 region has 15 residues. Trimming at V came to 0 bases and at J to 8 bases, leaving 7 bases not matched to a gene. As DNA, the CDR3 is TGTGCCTGGAGTGTAGGAGCGGGGGGGCCGGATGAGCAGTTCTTC. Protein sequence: CAWSVGAGGPDEQFF.

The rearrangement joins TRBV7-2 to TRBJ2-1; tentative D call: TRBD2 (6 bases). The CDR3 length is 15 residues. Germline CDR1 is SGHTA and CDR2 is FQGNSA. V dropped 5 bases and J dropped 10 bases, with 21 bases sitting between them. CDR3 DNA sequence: TGTGCCAGCAGCCCCGGGGGACTTCCGCTGTCGGAGCAGTTCTTC. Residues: CASSPGGLPLSEQFF.

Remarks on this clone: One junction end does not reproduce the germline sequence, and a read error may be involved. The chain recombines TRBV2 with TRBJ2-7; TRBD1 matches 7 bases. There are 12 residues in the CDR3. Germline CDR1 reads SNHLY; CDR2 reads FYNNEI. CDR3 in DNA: TGTGCCAGCAGTGAGAGGTGGGGACAGTGGGACTTC. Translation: CASSERWGQWDF.

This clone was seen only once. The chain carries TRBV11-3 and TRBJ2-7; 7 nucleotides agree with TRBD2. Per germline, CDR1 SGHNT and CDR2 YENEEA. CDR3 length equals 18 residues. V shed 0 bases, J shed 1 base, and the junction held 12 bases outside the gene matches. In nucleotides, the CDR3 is TGTGCCAGCAGCTTAGAAGCCCCGCGGGGGACCCGTTCCTACGAGCAGTACTTC. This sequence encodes CASSLEAPRGTRSYEQYF.